This T cell receptor beta chain was found in a study of T cell repertoires in ileal Crohn's disease. The wider study: At surgery, approximately 33% of patients smoked, with median disease duration approximately 8 years. Study results and caveats: Clonal expansions were more frequent in active smokers than non-smokers at surgery.

Germline CDR1 is MGHRA and CDR2 is YSYEKL. There are 14 residues in the CDR3. Trimming cost V 1 base and J 1 base, with 7 bases left between them. For this clone: Its antigen is unidentified.

Produced via immunoSEQ multiplex PCR; TCRdb's table is partial and in-frame only. The table lists 11,000 or so clones, around 75% of them singletons. Time point of the sample: neoterminal ileum biopsy at postoperative endoscopy, about 6 months after surgery. The sequenced sample was ileal tissue. This clonotype originated in an adult with Crohn's disease. The gene calls are TRBV4-1 and TRBJ1-1; D is uncertain. This CDR3 reads CASSQGVRNTEAFF. CDR3 sequence (DNA): TGCGCCAGCAGCCAAGGAGTGAGGAACACTGAAGCTTTCTTT.